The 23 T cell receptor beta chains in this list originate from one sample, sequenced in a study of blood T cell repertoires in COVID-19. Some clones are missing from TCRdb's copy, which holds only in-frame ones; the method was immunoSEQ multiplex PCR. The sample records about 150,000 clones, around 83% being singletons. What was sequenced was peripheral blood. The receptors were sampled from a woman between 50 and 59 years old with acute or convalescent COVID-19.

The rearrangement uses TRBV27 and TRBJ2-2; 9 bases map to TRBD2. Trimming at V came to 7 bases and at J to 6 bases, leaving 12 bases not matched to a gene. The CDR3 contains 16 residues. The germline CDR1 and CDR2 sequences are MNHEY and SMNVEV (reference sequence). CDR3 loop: CASTIGGGRVAGELFF. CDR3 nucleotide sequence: TGTGCCAGCACCATAGGTGGCGGGAGGGTCGCCGGGGAGCTGTTTTTT.

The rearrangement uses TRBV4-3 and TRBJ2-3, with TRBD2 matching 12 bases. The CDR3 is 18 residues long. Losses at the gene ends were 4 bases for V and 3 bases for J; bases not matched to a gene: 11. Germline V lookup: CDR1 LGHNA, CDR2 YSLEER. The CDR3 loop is CASSPSGLAGGQTDTQYF. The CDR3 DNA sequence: TGCGCCAGCAGCCCCTCGGGGCTAGCGGGAGGGCAAACAGATACGCAGTATTTT.

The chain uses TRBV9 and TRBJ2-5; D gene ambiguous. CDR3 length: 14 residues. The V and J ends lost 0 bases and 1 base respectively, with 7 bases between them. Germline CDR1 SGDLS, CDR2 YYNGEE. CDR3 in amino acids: CASSVGSLQETQYF. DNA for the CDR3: TGTGCCAGCAGCGTAGGTTCACTCCAAGAGACCCAGTACTTC.

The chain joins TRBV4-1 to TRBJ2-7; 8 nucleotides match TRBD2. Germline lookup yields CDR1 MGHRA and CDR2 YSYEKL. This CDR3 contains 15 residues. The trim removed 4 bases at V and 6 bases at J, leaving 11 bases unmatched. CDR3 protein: CASSLGRGGTSEQYF. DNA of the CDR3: TGCGCCAGCAGCCTCGGGAGGGGGGGGACCTCCGAGCAGTACTTC.

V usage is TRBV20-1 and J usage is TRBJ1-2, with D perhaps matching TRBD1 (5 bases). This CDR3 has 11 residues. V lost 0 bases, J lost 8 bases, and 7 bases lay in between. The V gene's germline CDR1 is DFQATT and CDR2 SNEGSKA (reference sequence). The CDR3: CSARDRQGYTF. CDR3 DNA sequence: TGCAGTGCTAGAGACCGACAGGGCTACACCTTC.

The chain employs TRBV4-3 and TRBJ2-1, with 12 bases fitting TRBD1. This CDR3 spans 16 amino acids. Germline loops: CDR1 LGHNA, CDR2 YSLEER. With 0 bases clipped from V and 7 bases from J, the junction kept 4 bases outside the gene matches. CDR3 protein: CASSQDGTGGRNEQFF. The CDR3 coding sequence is TGCGCCAGCAGCCAAGACGGGACAGGGGGCCGAAATGAGCAGTTCTTC.

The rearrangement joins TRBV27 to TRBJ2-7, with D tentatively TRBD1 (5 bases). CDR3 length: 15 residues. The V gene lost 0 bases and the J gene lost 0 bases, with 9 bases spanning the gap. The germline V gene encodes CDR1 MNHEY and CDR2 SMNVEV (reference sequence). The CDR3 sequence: CASSLSAGISYEQYF. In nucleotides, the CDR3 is TGTGCCAGCAGTTTATCCGCAGGGATCTCCTACGAGCAGTACTTC.

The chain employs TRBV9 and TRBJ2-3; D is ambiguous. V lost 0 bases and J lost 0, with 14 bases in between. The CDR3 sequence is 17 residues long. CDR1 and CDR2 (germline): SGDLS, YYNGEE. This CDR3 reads CASSVETFLRSTDTQYF. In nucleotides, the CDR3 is TGTGCCAGCAGCGTAGAAACCTTTCTACGAAGCACAGATACGCAGTATTTT.

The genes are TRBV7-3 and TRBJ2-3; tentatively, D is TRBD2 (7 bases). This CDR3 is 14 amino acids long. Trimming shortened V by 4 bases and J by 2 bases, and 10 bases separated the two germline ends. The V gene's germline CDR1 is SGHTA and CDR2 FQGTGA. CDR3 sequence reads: CASSWGGYTDTQYF. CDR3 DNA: TGTGCCAGCAGCTGGGGGGGCTACACAGATACGCAGTATTTT.

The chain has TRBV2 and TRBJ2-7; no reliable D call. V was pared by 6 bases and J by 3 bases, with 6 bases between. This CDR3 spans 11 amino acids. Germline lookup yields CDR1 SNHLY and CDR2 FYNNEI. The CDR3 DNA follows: TGTGCCAGCAGCGCGAACTACGAGCAGTACTTC. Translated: CASSANYEQYF.

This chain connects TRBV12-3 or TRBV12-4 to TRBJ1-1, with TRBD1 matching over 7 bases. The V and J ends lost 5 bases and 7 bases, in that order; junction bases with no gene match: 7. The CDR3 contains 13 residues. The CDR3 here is CASSPTGAYEAFF. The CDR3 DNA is TGTGCCAGCAGTCCTACAGGGGCGTATGAAGCTTTCTTT.

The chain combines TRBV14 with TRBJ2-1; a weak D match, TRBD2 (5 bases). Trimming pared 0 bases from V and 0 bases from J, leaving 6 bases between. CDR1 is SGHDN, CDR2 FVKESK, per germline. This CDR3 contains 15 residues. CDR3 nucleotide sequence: TGTGCCAGCAGCCAAGAGGGGAGCTCCTACAATGAGCAGTTCTTC. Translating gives CASSQEGSSYNEQFF.

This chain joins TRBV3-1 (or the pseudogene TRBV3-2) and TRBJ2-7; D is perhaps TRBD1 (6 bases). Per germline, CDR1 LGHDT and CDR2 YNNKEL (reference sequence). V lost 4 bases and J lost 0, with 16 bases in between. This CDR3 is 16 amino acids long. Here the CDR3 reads CASSPKDSILSYEQYF. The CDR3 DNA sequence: TGTGCCAGCAGCCCCAAGGACAGCATCCTCTCCTACGAGCAGTACTTC.

The CDR3 protein is CASSLGRGGTDTQYF. CDR3 DNA: TGTGCCAGCAGCTTAGGGCGGGGGGGCACAGATACGCAGTATTTT. This chain links TRBV7-9 with TRBJ2-3, with 8 bases identical to TRBD2. CDR3 length: 15 amino acids. Germline V lookup: CDR1 SEHNR, CDR2 FQNEAQ (reference sequence). The V gene end was trimmed by 1 base and the J gene end by 1 base; junction bases not matched to a gene: 1.

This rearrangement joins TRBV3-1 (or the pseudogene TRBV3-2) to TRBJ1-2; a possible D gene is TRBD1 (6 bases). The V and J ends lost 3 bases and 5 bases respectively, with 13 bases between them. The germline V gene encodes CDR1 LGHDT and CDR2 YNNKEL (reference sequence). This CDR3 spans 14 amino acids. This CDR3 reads CASSHEQGGYGYTF. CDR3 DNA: TGTGCCAGCAGCCATGAACAGGGTGGTTATGGCTACACCTTC.

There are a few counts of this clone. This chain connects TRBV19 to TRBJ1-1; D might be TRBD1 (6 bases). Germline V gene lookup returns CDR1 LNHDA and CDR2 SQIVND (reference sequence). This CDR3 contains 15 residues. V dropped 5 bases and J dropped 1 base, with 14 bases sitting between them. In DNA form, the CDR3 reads TGTGCCAGTAGTGTGACAGGCCCCCCGAACACTGAAGCTTTCTTT. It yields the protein CASSVTGPPNTEAFF.

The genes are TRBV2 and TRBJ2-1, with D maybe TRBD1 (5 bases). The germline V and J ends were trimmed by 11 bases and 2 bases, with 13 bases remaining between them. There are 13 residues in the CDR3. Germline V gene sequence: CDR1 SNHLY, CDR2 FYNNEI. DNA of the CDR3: TGTGCCCTGACAGCAGGAACCTACAATGAGCAGTTCTTC. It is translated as CALTAGTYNEQFF.

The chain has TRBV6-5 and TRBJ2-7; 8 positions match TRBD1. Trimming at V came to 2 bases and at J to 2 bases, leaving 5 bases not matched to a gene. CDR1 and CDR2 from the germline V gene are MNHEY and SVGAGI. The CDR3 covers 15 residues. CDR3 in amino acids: CASSYLQGATYEQYF. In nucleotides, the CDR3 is TGTGCCAGCAGTTACCTGCAGGGGGCGACCTACGAGCAGTACTTC.

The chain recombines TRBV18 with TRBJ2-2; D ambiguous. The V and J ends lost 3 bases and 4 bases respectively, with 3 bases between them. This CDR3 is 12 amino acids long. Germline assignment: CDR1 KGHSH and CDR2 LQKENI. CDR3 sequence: CASSPLTGELFF. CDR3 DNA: TGTGCCAGCTCACCCCTCACCGGGGAGCTGTTTTTT.

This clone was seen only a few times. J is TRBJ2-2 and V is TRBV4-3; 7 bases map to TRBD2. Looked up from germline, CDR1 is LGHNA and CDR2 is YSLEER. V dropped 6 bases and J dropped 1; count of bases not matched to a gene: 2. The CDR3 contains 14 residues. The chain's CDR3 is CASRLAVNTGELFF. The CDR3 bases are TGCGCCAGCAGGCTAGCGGTGAACACCGGGGAGCTGTTTTTT.

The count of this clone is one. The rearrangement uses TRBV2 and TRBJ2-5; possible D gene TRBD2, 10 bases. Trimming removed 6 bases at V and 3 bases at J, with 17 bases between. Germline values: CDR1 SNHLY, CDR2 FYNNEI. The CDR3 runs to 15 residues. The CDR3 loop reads CASSDRGTSEETQYF. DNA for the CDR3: TGTGCCAGCAGCGACAGGGGGACTAGCGAAGAGACCCAGTACTTC. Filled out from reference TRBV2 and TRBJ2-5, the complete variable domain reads EPEVTQTPSHQVTQMGQEVILRCVPISNHLYFYWYRQILGQKVEFLVSFYNNEISEKSEIFDDQFSVERPDGSNFTLKIRSTKLEDSAMYFCASSDRGTSEETQYFGPGTRLLVL.

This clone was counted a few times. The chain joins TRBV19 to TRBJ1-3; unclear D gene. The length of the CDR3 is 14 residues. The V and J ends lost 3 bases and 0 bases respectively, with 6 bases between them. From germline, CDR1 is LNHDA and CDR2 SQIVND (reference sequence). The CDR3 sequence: CASSMGSSGNTIYF. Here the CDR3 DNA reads TGTGCCAGTAGTATGGGCAGCTCTGGAAACACCATATATTTT.

The chain's CDR3 is CASSQFPGRGGADTEAFF. The CDR3 DNA reads as TGTGCCAGCAGCCAGTTCCCCGGAAGGGGGGGTGCGGACACTGAAGCTTTCTTT. The chain combines TRBV3-1 (or the pseudogene TRBV3-2) with TRBJ1-1; possibly TRBD1 for D (6 bases). The CDR3 spans 18 residues. The germline V and J ends were trimmed by 3 bases and 3 bases, with 23 bases remaining between them. CDR1 LGHDT and CDR2 YNNKEL come from the germline V gene (reference sequence).